This T cell receptor beta chain was sequenced in a study of control samples from healthy donors and cancer patients. Only in-frame clones appear in the TCRdb table, and some are missing; sequencing was by immunoSEQ multiplex PCR. The repertoire has about 120,000 clones, roughly 86% of them found once; the top ten carry 2.5% to 3.5%. The CDR3 is 13 residues long. CDR1 is LNHDA, CDR2 SQIVND, per germline (reference sequence). The V and J ends lost 3 bases and 4 bases respectively, with 9 bases between them. This receptor was obtained from a man aged 55 to 69 in good health. The specimen was blood. This sequence joins TRBV19 and TRBJ1-2; D not resolved. The CDR3 region is CASSIGNVYGYTF. The CDR3 nucleotides read TGTGCCAGTAGTATCGGGAACGTCTATGGCTACACCTTC.